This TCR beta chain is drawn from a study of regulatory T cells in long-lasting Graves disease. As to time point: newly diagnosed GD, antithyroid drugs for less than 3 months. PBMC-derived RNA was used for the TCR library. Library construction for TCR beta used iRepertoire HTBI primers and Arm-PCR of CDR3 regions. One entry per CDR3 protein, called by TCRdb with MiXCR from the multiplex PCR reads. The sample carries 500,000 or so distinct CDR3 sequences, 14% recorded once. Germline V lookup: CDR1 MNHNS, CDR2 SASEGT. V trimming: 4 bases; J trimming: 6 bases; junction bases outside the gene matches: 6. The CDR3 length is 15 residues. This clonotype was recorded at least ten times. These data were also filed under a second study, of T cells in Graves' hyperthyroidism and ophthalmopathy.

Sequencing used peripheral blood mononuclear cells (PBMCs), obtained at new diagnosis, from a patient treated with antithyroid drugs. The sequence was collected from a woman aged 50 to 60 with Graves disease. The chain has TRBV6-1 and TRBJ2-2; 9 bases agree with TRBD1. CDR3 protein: CASSARTGEAGELFF. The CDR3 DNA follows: TGTGCCAGCAGTGCCAGGACAGGGGAAGCCGGGGAGCTGTTTTTT.